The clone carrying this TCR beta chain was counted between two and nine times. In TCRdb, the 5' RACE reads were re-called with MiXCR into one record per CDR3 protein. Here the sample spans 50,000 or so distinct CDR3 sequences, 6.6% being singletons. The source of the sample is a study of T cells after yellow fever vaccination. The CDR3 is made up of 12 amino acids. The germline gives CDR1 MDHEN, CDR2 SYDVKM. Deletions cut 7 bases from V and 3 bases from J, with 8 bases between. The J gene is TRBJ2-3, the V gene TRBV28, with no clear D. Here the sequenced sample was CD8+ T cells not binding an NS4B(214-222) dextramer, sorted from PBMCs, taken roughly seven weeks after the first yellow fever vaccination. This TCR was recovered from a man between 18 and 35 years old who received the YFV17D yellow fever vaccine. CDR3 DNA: TGTGCCAGCAATGTGGCGACAGATACGCAGTATTTT. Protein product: CASNVATDTQYF.